This is a list of T cell receptor beta chains from one sample in a study of blood T cell repertoires in COVID-19. Assay: immunoSEQ multiplex PCR; the TCRdb copy retains only in-frame clones and omits some. Of about 270,000 clones in the sample, 80% to 90% were seen once. Sequenced input: peripheral blood. These receptors were taken from a man of 80 years or more with acute or convalescent COVID-19. Both conserved end residues are part of each CDR3. The D gene is left open where the match is weak. Size is omitted from some rows. Given values are once, few, many or a class for expanded clones.

j_call | d_call | clone_size | v_call | cdr3_aa | cdr3_nt
TRBJ2-7 | - | - | TRBV7-8 | CASSQISREQYF | TGTGCCAGCAGCCAAATTAGCCGCGAGCAGTACTTC
TRBJ1-1 | - | - | TRBV12-3/TRBV12-4 | CASSPRGVEAFF | TGTGCCAGCTCTCCTCGGGGGGTTGAAGCTTTCTTT
TRBJ1-1 | TRBD1 | once | TRBV7-9 | CASSLAQGTEAFF | TGTGCCAGCAGCTTAGCACAGGGGACTGAAGCTTTCTTT
TRBJ1-2 | TRBD1 | - | TRBV18 | CASSPTSGQGTYGYTF | TGTGCCAGCTCACCTACCTCGGGACAGGGGACCTATGGCTACACCTTC
TRBJ1-4 | TRBD1 | - | TRBV5-1 | CASSLGTGGEKLFF | TGCGCCAGCAGCCTCGGGACAGGGGGTGAAAAACTGTTTTTT
TRBJ1-4 | - | - | TRBV19 | CASSIGQGWNEKLFF | TGTGCCAGTAGTATCGGGCAGGGGTGGAATGAAAAACTGTTTTTT
TRBJ2-5 | - | - | TRBV30 | CAWRYRQETQYF | TGTGCCTGGAGGTACAGGCAAGAGACCCAGTACTTC
TRBJ2-7 | - | once | TRBV5-1 | CASSSSPGQAYEVQYF | TGCGCCAGCAGCTCCTCCCCGGGACAAGCCTACGAGGTGCAGTACTTC
TRBJ2-7 | TRBD2 | - | TRBV5-1 | CASSKLAGDSYEQYF | TGCGCCAGCAGCAAGCTAGCGGGGGACTCCTACGAGCAGTACTTC
TRBJ2-3 | - | - | TRBV6-5 | CASSSYRSDTQYF | TGTGCCAGCAGTTCCTACAGGTCAGATACGCAGTATTTT
TRBJ2-1 | - | - | TRBV27 | CASSTRQISSYNEQFF | TGTGCCAGCAGCACTCGACAGATAAGCTCCTACAATGAGCAGTTCTTC
TRBJ1-4 | TRBD1 | - | TRBV20-1 | CSARKQGYLFF | TGCAGTGCTAGGAAACAGGGGTATCTGTTTTTT
TRBJ2-5 | TRBD1 | few | TRBV18 | CASSPRDRGDQETQYF | TGTGCCAGCTCACCAAGGGACAGGGGGGACCAAGAGACCCAGTACTTC
TRBJ1-1 | - | few | TRBV5-1 | CASSWGVTNTEAFF | TGCGCCAGCAGCTGGGGGGTTACGAACACTGAAGCTTTCTTT
TRBJ1-3 | TRBD1 | - | TRBV9 | CASSVGTGNTIYF | TGTGCCAGCAGCGTAGGGACAGGGAACACCATATATTTT
TRBJ2-7 | TRBD1 | - | TRBV29-1 | CSVAAGQGQGQYF | TGCAGCGTTGCTGCGGGACAGGGGCAGGGGCAGTACTTC
TRBJ2-1 | TRBD1 | - | TRBV15 | CATSIRTGVMFF | TGTGCCACCAGCATCAGGACAGGGGTCATGTTCTTC
TRBJ1-5 | TRBD1 | once | TRBV7-2 | CASSFGQGGSQPQHF | TGTGCCAGCAGCTTCGGACAGGGCGGGAGTCAGCCCCAGCATTTT
TRBJ2-7 | - | - | TRBV6-5 | CASNELGSRYEQYF | TGTGCCAGCAACGAGCTGGGGAGTAGGTACGAGCAGTACTTC
TRBJ2-5 | - | - | TRBV7-8 | CASSLEGFQETQYF | TGTGCCAGCAGCTTAGAGGGGTTCCAAGAGACCCAGTACTTC
TRBJ1-5 | - | few | TRBV19 | CASSIVGTHSNQPQHF | TGTGCCAGTAGTATAGTAGGGACACATAGCAATCAGCCCCAGCATTTT
TRBJ2-4 | TRBD2 | - | TRBV5-1 | CASTHGRAGDIQYF | TGCGCCAGCACCCACGGGAGGGCCGGGGACATTCAGTACTTC
TRBJ2-5 | TRBD1 | - | TRBV5-1 | CASSWRDRPETQYF | TGCGCCAGCAGCTGGAGGGACAGGCCAGAGACCCAGTACTTC
TRBJ1-2 | TRBD1 | - | TRBV18 | CASSRTGQGYTF | TGTGCCAGCTCCCGGACAGGGCAGGGCTACACCTTC
TRBJ2-6 | TRBD1 | - | TRBV10-3 | CAISRQGFAGANVLTF | TGTGCCATCAGTCGACAGGGATTCGCCGGGGCCAACGTCCTGACTTTC
TRBJ2-7 | - | - | TRBV18 | CASSPLGGGPGDEQYF | TGTGCCAGCTCACCCCTCGGAGGAGGCCCAGGGGACGAGCAGTACTTC
TRBJ2-3 | - | once | TRBV30 | CAWSPGLRTDTQYF | TGTGCCTGGAGCCCGGGACTGCGCACAGATACGCAGTATTTT
TRBJ2-5 | - | - | TRBV10-2 | CASSAARLTQETQYF | TGCGCCAGCAGCGCGGCCAGACTTACTCAAGAGACCCAGTACTTC
TRBJ1-1 | - | - | TRBV11-2 | CASSLARSIGAFF | TGTGCCAGCAGCTTAGCCCGATCTATCGGAGCTTTCTTT
TRBJ1-1 | TRBD1 | - | TRBV6-5 | CASSQSGQSRAFF | TGTGCCAGCAGCCAATCGGGACAGTCGAGAGCTTTCTTT
TRBJ2-7 | - | few | TRBV5-1 | CASSLGQSSSYEQYF | TGCGCCAGCAGCTTGGGACAGTCCAGCTCCTACGAGCAGTACTTC
TRBJ2-1 | TRBD1 | - | TRBV19 | CASRGQGTVSEQFF | TGTGCCAGTAGGGGACAGGGGACAGTCAGTGAGCAGTTCTTC
TRBJ2-3 | TRBD2 | once | TRBV10-1 | CASSESTSGYTDTQYF | TGCGCCAGCAGTGAGTCGACTAGCGGCTACACAGATACGCAGTATTTT
TRBJ2-5 | TRBD2 | - | TRBV7-9 | CASSLALAGGPETQYF | TGTGCCAGCAGCTTAGCGCTAGCGGGGGGACCAGAGACCCAGTACTTC
TRBJ2-5 | TRBD2 | - | TRBV3-1/TRBV3-2 | CASSPTSGRAETQYF | TGTGCCAGCAGCCCGACTAGCGGGAGGGCGGAGACCCAGTACTTC
TRBJ2-7 | - | - | TRBV6-5 | CASSYPGTQAYEQYF | TGTGCCAGCAGTTACCCGGGGACTCAAGCCTACGAGCAGTACTTC
TRBJ2-5 | TRBD2 | - | TRBV7-8 | CASSLTGGSWETQYF | TGTGCCAGCAGCTTAACCGGGGGGTCGTGGGAGACCCAGTACTTC
TRBJ2-1 | - | few | TRBV29-1 | CSVHGSSRDNEQFF | TGCAGCGTCCACGGAAGCTCCCGGGACAATGAGCAGTTCTTC
TRBJ1-1 | - | - | TRBV6-2/TRBV6-3 | CASSYGSRTEAFF | TGTGCCAGCAGTTACGGGAGTAGGACTGAAGCTTTCTTT
TRBJ1-2 | TRBD1 | - | TRBV7-9 | CASSLGTGAYGYTF | TGTGCCAGCAGCTTAGGGACAGGGGCCTATGGCTACACCTTC
TRBJ2-7 | TRBD1 | once | TRBV19 | CASSQTGGLPYEQYF | TGTGCCAGTAGTCAAACAGGGGGCCTTCCGTACGAGCAGTACTTC
TRBJ1-6 | - | few | TRBV4-1 | CASSQDRGLPNSPLHF | TGCGCCAGCAGCCAAGATCGAGGACTCCCAAATTCACCCCTCCACTTT